This record covers a single TCR beta chain. The V gene lost 9 bases and the J gene lost 0 bases, with 12 bases spanning the gap. The CDR3 consists of 15 residues. Germline V gene lookup returns CDR1 LNHDA and CDR2 SQIVND (reference sequence). This sample stems from a study of Ad26.COV2.S vaccination and SARS-CoV-2 variants. The overall study: The study gave Ad26.COV2.S intramuscularly, once or twice 56 days apart.

Treatment here: around 19 received Ad26.COV2.S at low or high dose, single or two shots; roughly 5 received placebo; per-sample allocation not given. The study sampled participants on day 63 after the first vaccine or placebo injection. Profiling relied on immunoSEQ multiplex PCR, and the TCRdb table lists in-frame clones only, not all of them. The sample contains around 320,000 clones, roughly 84% of which appear only once. Sequencing was performed on peripheral blood, taken in a trial of Ad26.COV2.S vaccine versus placebo. The chain uses TRBV19 and TRBJ2-6; D is possibly TRBD2 (5 bases). The source of this sequence is a person between 18 and 59 years old who received the Ad26.COV2.S COVID-19 vaccine or a placebo. CDR3 loop: CASRPEGSGANVLTF. CDR3 DNA: TGTGCCAGCCGGCCCGAGGGCTCTGGGGCCAACGTCCTGACTTTC.